This TCR beta chain was retrieved from a study of CDR3 diversity in severe acne. Germline V gene sequence: CDR1 DFQATT, CDR2 SNEGSKA (reference sequence). The V end lost 3 bases, the J end lost 5 bases, and 17 bases lay between the germline ends. The CDR3 has 14 residues. TCRdb re-analysed the PCR reads in MiXCR, keeping a single row per CDR3 protein. Of approximately 90,000 distinct CDR3 sequences listed, roughly half are singletons. This clonotype is deemed medium-sized. The chain links TRBV20-1 to TRBJ2-7; possible D gene TRBD1, 6 bases. The sequencing input was blood. The receptor's source is a male donor in good health, serving as a control. CDR3 residues: CSARNPRGMNEQYF. The CDR3, as DNA: TGCAGTGCTAGGAATCCCAGGGGAATGAACGAGCAGTACTTC.